A single sample is the source of the 17 T cell receptor beta chains below, sequenced in a study of radiation and T cells in renal cell carcinoma. Measured with immunoSEQ multiplex PCR; TCRdb has only the in-frame clones, and not every one. The sample carries around 180,000 clones, around 90% recorded once. Time point noted: blood 4 weeks post-SBRT, at nephrectomy. Documented treatment: 15 Gy SBRT to primary tumor, nephrectomy 4 weeks later. This specimen was blood, taken from a patient whose treatment included radiotherapy and nephrectomy. The receptors shown here come from a woman aged 45-60 years with renal cell carcinoma.

The chain carries TRBV5-1 and TRBJ2-7; no definite D call. Germline V lookup: CDR1 SGHRS, CDR2 YFSETQ. Trimming stripped 0 bases from V and 3 bases from J, with 10 bases between. The CDR3 is 14 residues long. The CDR3 loop is CASSLAGVNYEQYF. In nucleotides, the CDR3 is TGCGCCAGCAGCTTGGCCGGTGTGAACTACGAGCAGTACTTC. Together with reference TRBV5-1 and TRBJ2-7, the CDR3 gives the full variable domain: KAGVTQTPRYLIKTRGQQVTLSCSPISGHRSVSWYQQTPGQGLQFLFEYFSETQRNKGNFPGRFSGRQFSNSRSEMNVSTLELGDSALYLCASSLAGVNYEQYFGPGTRLTVT.

This clone was seen only a few times. CDR3 loop: CASSQRRFGTGELFF. In DNA form, the CDR3 reads TGTGCCAGCAGTCAAAGGAGGTTTGGCACCGGGGAGCTGTTTTTT. The chain uses TRBV6-1 and TRBJ2-2; D possibly corresponds to TRBD2 (5 bases). Trimming shortened V by 5 bases and J by 4 bases, and 14 bases separated the two germline ends. Germline V gives CDR1 MNHNS, CDR2 SASEGT. This CDR3 spans 15 amino acids.

This chain connects TRBV5-1 to TRBJ2-3, with D possibly TRBD2 on 6 matching bases. CDR3 length: 15 residues. Trimming removed 0 bases from V and 1 base from J, with 9 bases in between. Germline loops: CDR1 SGHRS, CDR2 YFSETQ. The CDR3 reads CASSLVTGGTDTQYF. DNA for the CDR3: TGCGCCAGCAGCTTGGTGACGGGGGGCACAGATACGCAGTATTTT.

The chain has TRBV19 and TRBJ2-3, with 7 nucleotides matching TRBD2. Germline CDR1 is LNHDA and CDR2 is SQIVND (reference sequence). CDR3 length: 15 amino acids. Trimming removed 7 bases from V and 1 base from J; junction bases left unmatched: 8. The CDR3 protein is CASKVRGGGTDTQYF. Here the CDR3 DNA reads TGTGCCAGTAAGGTCCGCGGGGGTGGCACAGATACGCAGTATTTT.

The V and J genes are TRBV21-1 and TRBJ1-6; the DNA was not compared with TRBD1, the D call given in the table. TRBV21-1 is a pseudogene locus. There are 15 residues in the CDR3. CDR3 sequence reads: CASSKRGQVNSPLHF. CDR3 bases: TGTGCCAGCAGCAAAAGGGGTCAGGTTAATTCACCCCTCCACTTT.

V usage is TRBV18 and J usage is TRBJ1-1, with D unresolved. The ends were cut back, 5 bases at V and 3 bases at J, with 10 bases in the middle. The CDR3 length is 13 residues. The germline CDR1 and CDR2 sequences are KGHSH and LQKENI. As DNA, the CDR3 is TGTGCCAGCTCAGAAGGTCCTGACACTGAAGCTTTCTTT. This translates into CASSEGPDTEAFF.

V is TRBV15 and J is TRBJ1-2; weak D call: TRBD1 (5 bases). The CDR3 consists of 14 residues. The ends were cut back, 3 bases at V and 8 bases at J, with 16 bases in the middle. From germline, CDR1 is LNHNV and CDR2 YYDKDF (reference sequence). This CDR3 is CATSSRPDSRGYTF. CDR3 nucleotide sequence: TGTGCCACCAGCAGCCGCCCTGACAGTCGCGGCTACACCTTC.

This clone was detected once. The chain employs TRBV2 and TRBJ2-7; possible D gene TRBD2, 6 bases. The germline CDR1 and CDR2 sequences are SNHLY and FYNNEI. The V gene lost 8 bases and the J gene lost 0 bases, with 11 bases spanning the gap. The CDR3 spans 13 residues. The CDR3 DNA is TGTGCCAGCGGAATGGGGGGCTCCTACGAGCAGTACTTC. Its translation: CASGMGGSYEQYF.

This chain links TRBV15 with TRBJ2-7, with TRBD1 matching 8 bases. There are 14 residues in the CDR3. The germline V gene has CDR1 LNHNV and CDR2 YYDKDF (reference sequence). The ends lost 5 bases at V and 4 bases at J; junction bases unmatched: 7. The CDR3 sequence: CATSPPDREYEQYF. The DNA for the CDR3 is TGTGCCACCAGCCCGCCGGACAGGGAATACGAGCAGTACTTC.

This chain links TRBV5-8 with TRBJ2-5; 9 bases align to TRBD2. This CDR3 contains 14 residues. Trimming cost V 8 bases and J 5 bases; bases outside gene matches: 10. The V gene's germline CDR1 is SGHTS and CDR2 YDEGEE. The CDR3 DNA is TGTGCCAGTATTCCCAGACTAGCGGTGGAGACCCAGTACTTC. Encoded protein: CASIPRLAVETQYF.

The rearrangement links TRBV11-2 to TRBJ2-7; 7 positions agree with TRBD1. Looked up from germline, CDR1 is SGHAT and CDR2 is FQNNGV. This CDR3 region has 14 residues. The junction had 6 bases not matched to a gene; V was cut back by 5 bases and J by 2 bases. DNA for the CDR3: TGTGCCAGCAGCCTCAACAGGGGTCCCTACGAGCAGTACTTC. Its protein product is CASSLNRGPYEQYF.

The chain links TRBV13 to TRBJ1-1, with a tentative D call TRBD1 (5 bases). The CDR3 has 14 amino acids. CDR1 PRHDT and CDR2 FYEKMQ come from the germline V gene (reference sequence). Trimming shortened V by 3 bases and J by 6 bases, and 14 bases separated the two germline ends. The CDR3 is CASSFFGRGAEAFF. The CDR3 coding sequence is TGTGCCAGCAGCTTCTTCGGGAGGGGCGCTGAAGCTTTCTTT.

This chain connects TRBV9 to TRBJ2-3; TRBD2 aligns across 9 bases. The CDR3 runs 15 residues. With V trimmed by 1 base and J by 5 bases, 5 bases remained unmatched. CDR1 and CDR2 (germline): SGDLS, YYNGEE. CDR3 sequence: CASSVSGGSVDTQYF. In DNA form, the CDR3 reads TGTGCCAGCAGCGTAAGCGGGGGGTCAGTAGATACGCAGTATTTT.

The chain carries TRBV30 and TRBJ1-5; TRBD1 matches 7 bases. This CDR3 spans 14 amino acids. V lost 0 bases and J lost 2; bases outside the gene matches: 1. Germline CDR1 and CDR2: GTSNPN and SVGIG (reference sequence). In DNA, the CDR3 is TGTGCCTGGAGTGTTGGACAGGGCAATCAGCCCCAGCATTTT. Its translation: CAWSVGQGNQPQHF.

The rearrangement uses TRBV18 and TRBJ1-1; D ambiguous. The CDR3 is 13 amino acids. Germline loops: CDR1 KGHSH, CDR2 LQKENI. V was trimmed by 4 bases and J by 3 bases, leaving 9 bases between them. The CDR3 DNA reads as TGTGCCAGCTCACGCGGTGGGGACACTGAAGCTTTCTTT. Translating it yields CASSRGGDTEAFF.

The genes are TRBV10-1 and TRBJ1-2, with unresolved D. Germline V lookup: CDR1 WNHNN, CDR2 SYGVQD (reference sequence). The CDR3 sequence is 13 residues long. The CDR3 DNA reads as TGCACCACGTCGTTGGCGAGAAACTATGGCTACACCTTC. This translates into CTTSLARNYGYTF.

This rearrangement joins TRBV6-6 to TRBJ2-7; 8 bases fit TRBD2. Trimming removed 1 base from V and 4 bases from J; junction bases left unmatched: 6. The germline V gene has CDR1 MNHNY and CDR2 SVGAGI (reference sequence). CDR3 length equals 15 residues. CDR3 nucleotides: TGTGCCAGCAGTTACTATGCGGGGGGCTCGTACGAGCAGTACTTC. Translation gives CASSYYAGGSYEQYF.